The sequence of this T cell receptor (beta chain) was determined in a study of cytomegalovirus exposure and HLA in healthy donors. The PCR employed 60 Vbeta primers together with 13 Jbeta primers. TCRdb's table, derived via immunoSEQ multiplex PCR, lists solely in-frame clones and lacks some. The ten most abundant clones cover roughly 1.2% of a sample with 200,000 to 250,000 clones. The CDR3 sequence is 14 residues long. V trimming: 7 bases; J trimming: 3 bases; junction bases outside the gene matches: 8. Germline V CDR1 and CDR2: SQVTM, ANQGSEA. The sequenced sample consisted of PBMCs. The source of this sequence is a girl aged 2 to 9 in good health and CMV-seropositive. The chain carries TRBV29-1 and TRBJ1-1; 10 bases fit TRBD1. The CDR3: CSAPGQGGDTEAFF. Written as DNA, the CDR3 is TGCAGCGCCCCAGGACAGGGGGGCGACACTGAAGCTTTCTTT.